This TCR beta chain was observed in a study of vaccination and CD4 T cells after COVID-19. About the study: Convalescent persons amounted to six males plus four females, two of whom were Hispanic. Each control was exposed to a CEFX pool, an HIV-1 Nef pool, or no peptide at all.

Specified treatment: roughly ten-day PBMC culture with coronavirus spike peptide pools or control peptides (ViraFEST assay). The Oncomine TCR Beta short-read assay sequenced DNA from cultured CD4+ T cells. TCRdb passed the PCR reads through MiXCR, listing each CDR3 protein once. The sample shows approximately 20,000 distinct CDR3 sequences, roughly 50% of them seen only once. Whole-study results and caveats: Median counts of SARS-CoV-2-reactive clonotypes increased from around 21 to 38; this difference was not significant.

In this sample, this clonotype turned up a few times. Its antigen is currently unknown. The clonotype was recovered from a human donor who had recovered from COVID-19. Sequenced here: CD4+ T cells from blood, cultured in vitro, sampled after SARS-CoV-2 vaccination.

The CDR3: CASRSQGTEAFF. CDR3 sequence (DNA): TGTGCCAGCAGATCCCAAGGAACTGAAGCTTTCTTT. The chain employs TRBV6-1 and TRBJ1-1; D not certain. CDR1 MNHNS and CDR2 SASEGT come from the germline V gene. The V and J ends lost 6 bases and 5 bases respectively, with 10 bases between them. The CDR3 extends over 12 amino acids.